One and the same sample provided the 7 T cell receptor beta chains below, sequenced in a study of blood T cell repertoires in COVID-19. Data came from immunoSEQ multiplex PCR; TCRdb stores just in-frame clones and leaves some out. The table shows around 300,000 clones, with 80% to 90% occurring only once. Sequenced sample: peripheral blood. The source of these receptors is a woman in her 70s with acute or convalescent COVID-19.

The V and J genes are TRBV6-2 or TRBV6-3 and TRBJ1-2; 12 nucleotides match TRBD1. The germline gives CDR1 MNHEY, CDR2 SVGEGT. V shed 5 bases, J shed 1 base, and the junction held 11 bases outside the gene matches. CDR3 length: 18 residues. CDR3 sequence reads: CASSASPGQGADNYGYTF. The CDR3 coding sequence is TGTGCCAGCAGTGCTTCCCCGGGACAGGGGGCCGATAACTATGGCTACACCTTC.

The chain is built from TRBV11-2 and TRBJ1-4, with TRBD1 as a possible D gene (5 bases). Germline values: CDR1 SGHAT, CDR2 FQNNGV. This CDR3 is built from 17 residues. Deletions cut 5 bases from V and 2 bases from J, with 18 bases between. This CDR3 reads CASSANDRGGTNEKLFF. CDR3 DNA sequence: TGTGCCAGCAGCGCAAACGATCGGGGGGGGACTAATGAAAAACTGTTTTTT.

The chain combines TRBV27 with TRBJ1-2, with TRBD1 matching over 10 bases. The CDR3 is 14 amino acids. CDR1 is MNHEY and CDR2 is SMNVEV in the germline V gene (reference sequence). V shed 6 bases and J 8 bases; nucleotides not matched to a gene: 9. CDR3 region: CASSPRQGARGYTF. The CDR3 DNA sequence: TGTGCCAGCAGCCCACGACAGGGGGCGCGGGGCTACACCTTC.

The rearrangement uses TRBV2 and TRBJ1-6, with 8 bases that match TRBD1. The CDR3 contains 15 residues. Germline lookup yields CDR1 SNHLY and CDR2 FYNNEI. The J segment lost 6 bases and the V segment lost 4 bases, leaving 5 bases of the junction unmatched. The CDR3 spells CASSVFGQGNSPLHF. The CDR3 DNA sequence: TGTGCCAGCAGTGTTTTCGGACAGGGTAATTCACCCCTCCACTTT.

The chain has TRBV5-6 and TRBJ1-6; D perhaps matches TRBD1 (5 bases). The V end was cut by 4 bases, the J end by 0 bases, with 11 bases between. Germline-derived CDR1 and CDR2 are SGHDT and YYEEEE. This CDR3 comprises 16 residues. As DNA, the CDR3 is TGTGCCAGCAGCCGACAGCTAAGCTCCTATAATTCACCCCTCCACTTT. This encodes CASSRQLSSYNSPLHF. Full variable domain (outside the CDR3, taken from reference TRBV5-6 and TRBJ1-6): DAGVTQSPTHLIKTRGQQVTLRCSPKSGHDTVSWYQQALGQGPQFIFQYYEEEERQRGNFPDRFSGHQFPNYSSELNVNALLLGDSALYLCASSRQLSSYNSPLHFGNGTRLTVT.

This sequence joins TRBV20-1 and TRBJ1-5, with D perhaps matching TRBD1 (5 bases). From germline, CDR1 is DFQATT and CDR2 SNEGSKA (reference sequence). Trimming stripped 3 bases from V and 2 bases from J, with 14 bases between. This CDR3 spans 15 amino acids. The CDR3 loop reads CSASQGGDRNQPQHF. As DNA, the CDR3 is TGCAGTGCTAGTCAAGGCGGGGACCGCAATCAGCCCCAGCATTTT.

The chain carries TRBV5-4 and TRBJ1-1; the D is unclear. The germline CDR1 and CDR2 sequences are SGHNT and YYREEE (reference sequence). Trimming left V 0 bases short and J 4 bases short, with 10 bases between. This CDR3 is built from 14 residues. CDR3 in DNA: TGTGCCAGCAGCTTGGCCCGGCGGGGCACTGAAGCTTTCTTT. Translating gives CASSLARRGTEAFF.